This T cell receptor beta chain originates from a study of T cells in Graves' hyperthyroidism and ophthalmopathy. Amplification yielded TCR beta CDR3 regions, with RNA transcripts as the source. Researchers ran a first-round RT-PCR on the TCR CDR3 using the HTBI primer set. TCRdb redid the calling of the multiplex PCR reads with MiXCR, one entry per CDR3 protein. The sample yields 550,000 to 700,000 distinct CDR3 sequences, more than 45% seen once. Trimming shortened V by 8 bases and J by 6 bases, and 13 bases separated the two germline ends. From germline, CDR1 is MNHNS and CDR2 SASEGT. The CDR3 is 13 residues long.

The chain recombines TRBV6-1 with TRBJ1-4; weak D call: TRBD1 (5 bases). Material: peripheral blood or thyroid tissue (not recorded which). This sequence was found in an adult woman with Graves' disease, either hyperthyroidism or ophthalmopathy (not recorded which). CDR3: CASQGVLYEKLFF. CDR3 in DNA: TGTGCCAGCCAGGGTGTTTTGTATGAAAAACTGTTTTTT.